This T cell receptor (beta chain) was recovered during a study of blood T cell repertoires in COVID-19. Only one count was recorded for this clone. Produced via immunoSEQ multiplex PCR; TCRdb's table is partial and in-frame only. Here the sample spans 250,000 to 300,000 clones, about nine tenths being singletons. The CDR3 has 13 residues. V shed 7 bases, J shed 5 bases, and the junction held 3 bases outside the gene matches. Per the germline V gene, CDR1 is MDHEN and CDR2 is SYDVKM. The material sequenced was PBMCs or T cells enriched from blood (not recorded which). This chain uses TRBV28 with TRBJ2-2; 8 positions agree with TRBD1. This receptor was identified in a man aged 18 to 30 who had recovered from COVID-19. The CDR3 protein is CASTDRATGELFF. The CDR3 DNA reads TGTGCCAGCACGGACAGGGCTACCGGGGAGCTGTTTTTT.